Below, 10 T cell receptor beta chains from the same sample are listed, as sequenced in a study of T cell clusters in autoimmune cytopenias. One tube held mixed TRB-A and TRB-B primer pools for touch-down PCR. Reprocessing the multiplex PCR reads, TCRdb reports a single entry for every CDR3 protein and omits DNA. Recorded for this sample: about 570 distinct CDR3 sequences. About 37,500 genome equivalents of blood DNA were amplified for TRB. The same sample was also studied in work on T cell repertoires in aging, cancer and after chemotherapy.

The specimen was peripheral blood. These receptors were collected from a human donor with chronic lymphocytic leukemia.

This clonotype is called large based on its frequency. This sequence joins TRBV20-1 and TRBJ2-1; TCRdb indicates TRBD1, and absent DNA this call remains unverified. This CDR3 spans 15 amino acids. From germline, CDR1 is DFQATT and CDR2 SNEGSKA (reference sequence). The CDR3 here is CSASVRWLDFPEQFF.

V and J are TRBV7-9 and TRBJ2-7. Germline V lookup: CDR1 SEHNR, CDR2 FQNEAQ (reference sequence). The CDR3 sequence is 14 residues long. The CDR3 reads CASSFLTPSYEQYF.

In terms of frequency, this clonotype is large. This chain connects TRBV19 to TRBJ2-5; absent DNA, TCRdb's TRBD1 call cannot be checked. In germline, CDR1 is LNHDA, CDR2 SQIVND (reference sequence). This CDR3 is built from 15 residues. CDR3 protein: CASSIVRTGKETQYF.

J is TRBJ2-3 and V is TRBV5-6; the TCRdb call, TRBD2, lacks DNA for checking. This CDR3 contains 18 residues. Germline CDR1 is SGHDT and CDR2 is YYEEEE. The CDR3 is CASNNAGTSGSRADTQYF.

This clonotype shows up as medium-sized by frequency. The chain's CDR3 is CASSLRPAYGYTF. The rearrangement uses TRBV5-4 and TRBJ1-2. The CDR3 consists of 13 residues. The germline gives CDR1 SGHNT, CDR2 YYREEE (reference sequence).

This chain links TRBV5-4 with TRBJ1-1; TCRdb returns TRBD1, unconfirmable since there is no DNA. The germline V gene has CDR1 SGHNT and CDR2 YYREEE (reference sequence). The CDR3 loop spans 15 amino acids. CDR3 region: CASSPGTTTSYEAFF.

This clonotype is identified as medium-sized (0.01 to 0.1%) from frequency. The chain joins TRBV18 to TRBJ2-7; the D call of TRBD1 rests on TCRdb alone, since no DNA is present to check it. The V gene's germline CDR1 is KGHSH and CDR2 LQKENI. The length of the CDR3 is 14 residues. The CDR3 spells CASQTTGVNYEQYF.

Its frequency marks this clonotype as large. The CDR3 protein is CASSLPGSLSSGNTIYF. The chain links TRBV5-5 to TRBJ1-3. Germline V gene lookup returns CDR1 SGHKS and CDR2 YYEKEE (reference sequence). This CDR3 is built from 17 residues.

The chain couples TRBV19 to TRBJ2-3; TCRdb calls TRBD1, which cannot be checked without DNA. The germline V gene encodes CDR1 LNHDA and CDR2 SQIVND (reference sequence). CDR3 length: 15 amino acids. The CDR3 loop is CASRPGTGGTDTQYF.

According to its frequency, this clonotype is large (0.1 to 1%). This sequence joins TRBV5-5 and TRBJ2-3; TCRdb calls TRBD2, which cannot be checked without DNA. The CDR3 is 15 amino acids. Per the germline V gene, CDR1 is SGHKS and CDR2 is YYEKEE (reference sequence). CDR3 loop: CASRREAASTDTQYF.